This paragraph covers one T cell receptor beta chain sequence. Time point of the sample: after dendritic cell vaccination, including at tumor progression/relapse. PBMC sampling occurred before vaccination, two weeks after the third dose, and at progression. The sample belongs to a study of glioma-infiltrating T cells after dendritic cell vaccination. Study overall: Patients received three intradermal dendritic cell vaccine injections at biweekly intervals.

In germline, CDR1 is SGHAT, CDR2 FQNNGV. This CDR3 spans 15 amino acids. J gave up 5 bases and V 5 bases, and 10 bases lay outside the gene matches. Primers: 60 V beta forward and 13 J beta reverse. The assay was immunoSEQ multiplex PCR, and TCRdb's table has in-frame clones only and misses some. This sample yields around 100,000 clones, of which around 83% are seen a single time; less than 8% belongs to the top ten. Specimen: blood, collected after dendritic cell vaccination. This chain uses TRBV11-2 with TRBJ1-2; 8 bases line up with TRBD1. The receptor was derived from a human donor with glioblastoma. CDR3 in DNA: TGTGCCAGCAGCCTTAAGGACAGGGCGGGATATGGCTACACCTTC. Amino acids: CASSLKDRAGYGYTF.